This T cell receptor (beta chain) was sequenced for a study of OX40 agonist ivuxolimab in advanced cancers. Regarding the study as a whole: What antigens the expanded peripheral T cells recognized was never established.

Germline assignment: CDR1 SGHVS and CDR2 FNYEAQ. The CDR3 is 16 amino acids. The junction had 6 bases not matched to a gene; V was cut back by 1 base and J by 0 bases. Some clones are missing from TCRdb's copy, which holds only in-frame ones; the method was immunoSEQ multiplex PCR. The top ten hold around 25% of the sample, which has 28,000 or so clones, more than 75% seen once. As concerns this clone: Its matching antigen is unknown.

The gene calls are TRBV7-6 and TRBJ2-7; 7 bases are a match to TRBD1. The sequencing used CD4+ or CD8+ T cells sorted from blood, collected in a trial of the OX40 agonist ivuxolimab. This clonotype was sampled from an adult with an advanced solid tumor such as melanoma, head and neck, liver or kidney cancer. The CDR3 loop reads CASSLDRGELSYEQYF. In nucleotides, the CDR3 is TGTGCCAGCAGCTTAGACAGGGGCGAGCTCTCCTACGAGCAGTACTTC.